The sequence of this T cell receptor (beta chain) was determined in a study of OX40 agonist ivuxolimab in advanced cancers. Overall study findings and caveats: Expanded clones were, on average, more numerous in CD8+ T cells than in CD4+. Also showing low normalized T-cell clonal expansion were some of the nonresponders.

As concerns this clone: Its antigen is still unknown.

V lost 6 bases and J lost 5, with 19 bases in between. The CDR3 runs to 15 residues. Germline assignment: CDR1 MRHNA and CDR2 SNTAGT. Repertoires were generated with immunoSEQ multiplex PCR, while TCRdb's copy carries only in-frame clones and drops some. The sample includes tens of thousands of clones, about 86% of them seen just once. Sample: CD4+ or CD8+ T cells sorted from blood, taken in a trial of the OX40 agonist ivuxolimab. The chain uses TRBV6-4 and TRBJ2-5; possible D gene TRBD1, 5 bases. This TCR was sampled from an adult with an advanced solid tumor such as melanoma, head and neck, liver or kidney cancer. CDR3 bases: TGTGCCAGCAGCCCGCGTGTGGGGCTTTTGGAGACCCAGTACTTC. It translates to CASSPRVGLLETQYF.